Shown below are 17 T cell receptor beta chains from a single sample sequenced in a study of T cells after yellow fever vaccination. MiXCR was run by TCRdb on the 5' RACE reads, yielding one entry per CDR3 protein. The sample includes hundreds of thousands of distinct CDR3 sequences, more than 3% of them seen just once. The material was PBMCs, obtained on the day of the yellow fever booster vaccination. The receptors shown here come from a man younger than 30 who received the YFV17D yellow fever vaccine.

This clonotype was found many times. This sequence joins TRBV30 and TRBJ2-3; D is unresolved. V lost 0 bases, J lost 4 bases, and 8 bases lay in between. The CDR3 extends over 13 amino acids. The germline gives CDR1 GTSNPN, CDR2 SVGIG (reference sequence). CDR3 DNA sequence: TGTGCCTGGAGTGTAAAGGGCGCAGATACGCAGTATTTT. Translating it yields CAWSVKGADTQYF.

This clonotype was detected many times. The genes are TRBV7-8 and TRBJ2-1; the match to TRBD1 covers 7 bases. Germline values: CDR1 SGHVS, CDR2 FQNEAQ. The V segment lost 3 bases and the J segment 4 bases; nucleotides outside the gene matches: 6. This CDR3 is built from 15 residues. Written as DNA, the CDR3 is TGTGCCAGCAGCTTTAGGGGGCCGGTTTACAATGAGCAGTTCTTC. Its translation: CASSFRGPVYNEQFF.

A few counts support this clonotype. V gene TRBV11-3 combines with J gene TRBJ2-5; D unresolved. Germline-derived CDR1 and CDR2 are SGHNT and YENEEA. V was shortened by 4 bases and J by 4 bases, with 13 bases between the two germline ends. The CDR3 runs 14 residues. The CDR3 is CASSSSDLGETQYF. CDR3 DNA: TGTGCCAGCAGCTCCTCGGACCTGGGAGAGACCCAGTACTTC. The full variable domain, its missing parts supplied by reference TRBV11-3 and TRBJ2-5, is EAGVVQSPRYKIIEKKQPVAFWCNPISGHNTLYWYLQNLGQGPELLIRYENEEAVDDSQLPKDRFSAERLKGVDSTLKIQPAELGDSAVYLCASSSSDLGETQYFGPGTRLLVL.

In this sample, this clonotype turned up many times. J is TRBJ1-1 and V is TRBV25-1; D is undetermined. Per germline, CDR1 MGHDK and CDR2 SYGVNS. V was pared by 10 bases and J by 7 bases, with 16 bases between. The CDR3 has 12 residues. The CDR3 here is CATRLGGNEAFF. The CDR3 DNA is TGTGCCACCCGGCTGGGAGGGAATGAAGCTTTCTTT. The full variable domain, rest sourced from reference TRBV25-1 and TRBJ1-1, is EADIYQTPRYLVIGTGKKITLECSQTMGHDKMYWYQQDPGMELHLIHYSYGVNSTEKGDLSSESTVSRIRTEHFPLTLESARPSHTSQYLCATRLGGNEAFFGQGTRLTVV.

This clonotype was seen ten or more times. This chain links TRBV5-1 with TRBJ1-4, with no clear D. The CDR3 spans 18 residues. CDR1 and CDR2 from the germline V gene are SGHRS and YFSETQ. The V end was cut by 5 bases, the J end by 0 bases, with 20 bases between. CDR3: CASSDALRTIATNEKLFF. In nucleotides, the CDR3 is TGCGCCAGCAGTGATGCTCTGCGAACTATTGCAACTAATGAAAAACTGTTTTTT.

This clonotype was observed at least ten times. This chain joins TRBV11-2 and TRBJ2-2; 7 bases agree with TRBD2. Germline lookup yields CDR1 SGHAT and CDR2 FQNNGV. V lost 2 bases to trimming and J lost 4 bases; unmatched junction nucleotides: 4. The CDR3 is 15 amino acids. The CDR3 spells CASSLQTSSTGELFF. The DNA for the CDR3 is TGTGCCAGCAGCTTACAGACTAGCAGCACCGGGGAGCTGTTTTTT. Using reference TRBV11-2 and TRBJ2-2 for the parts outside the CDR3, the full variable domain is EAGVAQSPRYKIIEKRQSVAFWCNPISGHATLYWYQQILGQGPKLLIQFQNNGVVDDSQLPKDRFSAERLKGVDSTLKIQPAKLEDSAVYLCASSLQTSSTGELFFGEGSRLTVL.

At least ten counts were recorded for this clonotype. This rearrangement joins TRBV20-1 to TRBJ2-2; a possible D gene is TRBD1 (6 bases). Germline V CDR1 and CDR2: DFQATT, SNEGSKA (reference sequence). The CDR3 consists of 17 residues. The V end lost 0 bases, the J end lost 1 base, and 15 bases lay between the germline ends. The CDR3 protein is CSARDDFGRGNTGELFF. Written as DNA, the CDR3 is TGCAGTGCTAGAGATGATTTCGGCAGGGGGAACACCGGGGAGCTGTTTTTT.

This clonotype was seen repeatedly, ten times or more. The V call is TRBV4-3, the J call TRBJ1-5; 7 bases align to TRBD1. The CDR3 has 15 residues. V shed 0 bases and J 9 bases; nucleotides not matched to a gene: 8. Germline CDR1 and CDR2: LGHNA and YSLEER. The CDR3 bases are TGCGCCAGCAGCCAAGAAGGCACAGGGGATGGGCCCCAGCATTTT. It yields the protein CASSQEGTGDGPQHF.

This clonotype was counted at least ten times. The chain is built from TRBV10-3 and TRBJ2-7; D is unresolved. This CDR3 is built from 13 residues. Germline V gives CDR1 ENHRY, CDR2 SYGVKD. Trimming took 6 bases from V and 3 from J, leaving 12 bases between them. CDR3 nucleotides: TGTGCCATCAGCAATGGGCCAAGCTACGAGCAGTACTTC. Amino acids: CAISNGPSYEQYF.

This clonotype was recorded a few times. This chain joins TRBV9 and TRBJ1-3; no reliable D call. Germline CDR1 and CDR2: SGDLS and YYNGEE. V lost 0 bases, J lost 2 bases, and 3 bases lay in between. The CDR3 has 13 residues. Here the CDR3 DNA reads TGTGCCAGCAGCGTAGTCCCTGGAAACACCATATATTTT. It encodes CASSVVPGNTIYF. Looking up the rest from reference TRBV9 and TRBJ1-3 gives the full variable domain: DSGVTQTPKHLITATGQRVTLRCSPRSGDLSVYWYQQSLDQGLQFLIQYYNGEERAKGNILERFSAQQFPDLHSELNLSSLELGDSALYFCASSVVPGNTIYFGEGSWLTVV.

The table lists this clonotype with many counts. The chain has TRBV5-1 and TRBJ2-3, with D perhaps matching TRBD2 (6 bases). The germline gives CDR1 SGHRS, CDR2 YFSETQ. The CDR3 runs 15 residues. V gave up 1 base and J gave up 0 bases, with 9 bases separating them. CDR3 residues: CASSLLGGSTDTQYF. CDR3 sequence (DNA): TGCGCCAGCAGCTTGCTAGGAGGGAGCACAGATACGCAGTATTTT.

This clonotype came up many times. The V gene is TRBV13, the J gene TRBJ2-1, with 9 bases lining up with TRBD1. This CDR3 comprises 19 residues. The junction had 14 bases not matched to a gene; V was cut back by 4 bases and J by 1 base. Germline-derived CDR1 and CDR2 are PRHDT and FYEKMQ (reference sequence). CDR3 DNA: TGTGCCAGCAGCTGGGGACAGGGAGAATTGGGTTGGTCCTACAATGAGCAGTTCTTC. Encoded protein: CASSWGQGELGWSYNEQFF.

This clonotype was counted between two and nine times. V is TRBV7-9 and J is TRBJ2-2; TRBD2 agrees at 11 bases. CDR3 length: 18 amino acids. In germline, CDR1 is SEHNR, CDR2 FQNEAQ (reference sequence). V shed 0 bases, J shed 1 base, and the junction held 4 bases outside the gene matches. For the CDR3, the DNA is TGTGCCAGCAGCTTAGCGCCTAGCGGGGGGATGAACACCGGGGAGCTGTTTTTT. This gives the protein CASSLAPSGGMNTGELFF.

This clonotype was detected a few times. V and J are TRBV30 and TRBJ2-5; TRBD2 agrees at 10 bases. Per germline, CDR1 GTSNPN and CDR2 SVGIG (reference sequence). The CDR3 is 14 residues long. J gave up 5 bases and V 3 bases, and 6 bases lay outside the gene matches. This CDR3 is CAWRKAGGVETQYF. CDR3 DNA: TGTGCCTGGAGGAAAGCGGGGGGGGTCGAGACCCAGTACTTC.

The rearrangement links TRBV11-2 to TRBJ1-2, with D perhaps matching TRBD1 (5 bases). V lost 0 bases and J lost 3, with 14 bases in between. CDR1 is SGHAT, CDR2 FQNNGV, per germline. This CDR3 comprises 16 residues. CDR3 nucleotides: TGTGCCAGCAGCTTAGACGAGGCGGGACCGCACTATGGCTACACCTTC. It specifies CASSLDEAGPHYGYTF.

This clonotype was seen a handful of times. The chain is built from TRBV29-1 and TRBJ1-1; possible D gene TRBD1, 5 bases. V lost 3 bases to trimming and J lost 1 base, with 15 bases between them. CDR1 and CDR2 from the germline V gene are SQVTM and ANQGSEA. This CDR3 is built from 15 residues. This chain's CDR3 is CSVDPGGIRNTEAFF. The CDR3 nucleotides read TGCAGCGTTGACCCTGGGGGAATTAGGAACACTGAAGCTTTCTTT.

The CDR3 loop is CASRRWEFQETQYF. CDR3 sequence (DNA): TGTGCCAGCAGGAGGTGGGAGTTTCAAGAGACCCAGTACTTC. This rearrangement joins TRBV6-1 to TRBJ2-5, with D maybe TRBD2 (5 bases). In germline, CDR1 is MNHNS, CDR2 SASEGT. CDR3 length: 14 amino acids. V shed 6 bases and J shed 2 bases, with 13 bases lying between them.